Presented here are 14 T cell receptor beta chains from one specimen sequenced in a study of tumor and adjacent non-tumor tissue in lung cancer. RNA was extracted from bulk tissue without any cell sorting. The normal lung tissue was taken more than 3 cm from the tumor edge. The library came from three nested PCR rounds adapted from ARM-PCR protocols. TCRdb called the multiplex PCR reads again in MiXCR, with one record for every CDR3 protein. Of over 80,000 distinct CDR3 sequences listed, 75% to 85% are singletons. Sequenced material: distant non-tumor lung tissue. The origin of the receptors is a man between 60 and 75 years old with small cell lung cancer.

The V gene is TRBV6-1, the J gene TRBJ2-3; D not resolved. V lost 4 bases to trimming and J lost 6 bases, with 17 bases between them. The CDR3 runs 15 residues. Per germline, CDR1 MNHNS and CDR2 SASEGT. For the CDR3, the DNA is TGTGCCAGCAGTGCTGTAGGGTCTGAGTCCGATACGCAGTATTTT. This translates into CASSAVGSESDTQYF.

About this clonotype itself: The junction does not match germline at one end; this may be a read error. The rearrangement joins TRBV4-1 to TRBJ2-7; D gene uncertain. CDR1 and CDR2 (germline): MGHRA, YSYEKL. The CDR3 covers 13 residues. Written as DNA, the CDR3 is TGCACCAGCAGTTTCAACAGACTCTACGAGCATTACTTC. Translating gives CTSSFNRLYEHYF.

The J gene is TRBJ1-2, the V gene TRBV4-2, with D possibly being TRBD1 (6 bases). The germline gives CDR1 LGHNA, CDR2 YNFKEQ. The CDR3 loop spans 14 amino acids. The V end lost 0 bases, the J end lost 8 bases, and 13 bases lay between the germline ends. This CDR3 reads CASSQDQGSYGYTF. CDR3 bases: TGTGCCAGCAGCCAAGATCAGGGGAGCTACGGCTACACCTTC.

The rearrangement uses TRBV4-2 and TRBJ2-1, with D possibly being TRBD1 or TRBD2 (5 bases each). The V end lost 1 base, the J end lost 15 bases, and 22 bases lay between the germline ends. Germline CDR1 and CDR2: LGHNA and YNFKEQ. The CDR3 runs 15 residues. CDR3 bases: TGTGCCAGCAGCCAAGCTGGGACGAGGTACAATGCGCTGTTCTTC. Protein: CASSQAGTRYNALFF.

Comment on this clonotype: Mismatch with germline at one junction end may stem from a read error. The rearrangement links TRBV10-3 to TRBJ2-1; TRBD2 agrees at 13 bases. CDR1 ENHRY and CDR2 SYGVKD come from the germline V gene. The CDR3 consists of 15 residues. CDR3 in amino acids: CAISESGTSGIRALF. CDR3 sequence (DNA): TGTGCCATCAGTGAGTCCGGGACTAGCGGGATACGTGCGCTCTTC.

As to this clonotype: A much larger clone differs by one base, so this may be a read error. The rearrangement links TRBV28 to TRBJ2-7, with D perhaps TRBD1 (6 bases). The CDR3 consists of 15 residues. Germline V gene sequence: CDR1 MDHEN, CDR2 SYDVKM. V dropped 4 bases and J dropped 2 bases, with 15 bases sitting between them. The CDR3 nucleotides read TGTGCCAGCAGTTGGGAACAGGGTGAGGCCTACGAGCAGTACTTC. This translates into CASSWEQGEAYEQYF.

In its sample, this clonotype was seen once. The conserved phenylalanine or tryptophan is not found at the CDR3 terminus, so this likely reflects a read error. V gene TRBV29-1 combines with J gene TRBJ2-5; no clear D gene. This CDR3 contains 12 residues. Germline V CDR1 and CDR2: SQVTM, ANQGSEA. The V end was cut by 5 bases, the J end by 5 bases, with 12 bases between. CDR3 DNA sequence: TGCAGCGTTTGGGTGGTTAGGGAGACCCAGTACTTA. Its translation: CSVWVVRETQYL.

Remarks on this clonotype: An end of the junction differs from the germline gene, which may be a read error. V usage is TRBV6-5 and J usage is TRBJ2-2; 7 bases align to TRBD2. The germline V gene has CDR1 MNHEY and CDR2 SVGAGI. This CDR3 has 15 residues. The CDR3 region has the DNA TGTGCCAGCAGTTACGAGACCAGGTCGGGCGGGGGGCTGTTTTTT. Translation: CASSYETRSGGGLFF.

With regard to this clonotype: Its ends do not fully match the called genes, so a read error is possible. The chain uses TRBV6-2 or TRBV6-3 and TRBJ2-5; D remains ambiguous. The CDR3 has 14 amino acids. Germline V gene data show CDR1 as MNHEY and CDR2 as SVGEGT. The CDR3 nucleotides read TGTGCCTGCAGTTACTACAAGACCCAAGAGACCCAGTACTTC. As protein: CACSYYKTQETQYF.

V is TRBV11-2 and J is TRBJ1-2; 8 bases are a match to TRBD1. The CDR3 has 13 amino acids. J lost 1 base, V lost 8 bases, and 3 bases had no gene match. Germline V gene data show CDR1 as SGHAT and CDR2 as FQNNGV. This chain's CDR3 is CASEDRGNYGYTF. CDR3 DNA: TGTGCCAGCGAAGACAGGGGTAACTATGGCTACACCTTC.

This clonotype was detected ten times or more. This sequence joins TRBV29-1 and TRBJ2-7; D could derive from TRBD1 or TRBD2 (6 bases each). The V end lost 1 base, the J end lost 8 bases, and 21 bases lay between the germline ends. The CDR3 loop spans 15 amino acids. Looked up from germline, CDR1 is SQVTM and CDR2 is ANQGSEA. DNA for the CDR3: TGCAGCGTTGAAGTTAGGGGGGCACACCCCGGAAAGCAGTACTTC. It encodes CSVEVRGAHPGKQYF.

Concerning this clonotype: A junction end diverges from the germline sequence, so it may reflect a read error. The V gene is TRBV29-1, the J gene TRBJ2-7; D perhaps matches TRBD2 (6 bases). Germline V CDR1 and CDR2: SQVTM, ANQGSEA. The CDR3 is made up of 12 amino acids. This CDR3 reads CSARETSYDQYF. Here the CDR3 DNA reads TGCAGCGCCCGGGAGACCTCATACGATCAGTACTTC.

Remarks on this clonotype: One end of the junction does not line up with germline, which may come from a read error. J is TRBJ1-1 and V is TRBV12-3 or TRBV12-4, with D uncertain. The CDR3 extends over 14 amino acids. Here the CDR3 DNA reads TGTGCTAGCAGAAACAGCGAGGGGAACACTGAAGCTTTCTTT. It is translated as CASRNSEGNTEAFF.

Note on this clonotype: A single base separates this from a much larger clone, so it may be a read error. J is TRBJ2-1 and V is TRBV24-1; TRBD2 aligns across 11 bases. Germline lookup yields CDR1 KGHDR and CDR2 SFDVKD. V shed 4 bases and J 3 bases; nucleotides not matched to a gene: 1. This CDR3 has 15 amino acids. In DNA, the CDR3 is TGTGCCACCAGTGAAGGACTAGCGGGCTACAATGAGCAGTTCTTC. Translated: CATSEGLAGYNEQFF.